Sequencing of this TCR beta chain was carried out in a study of cytomegalovirus exposure and HLA in healthy donors. Both 60 Vbeta primers and 13 Jbeta primers went into the PCR. The data were produced by immunoSEQ multiplex PCR, yet TCRdb's version contains in-frame clones alone and is incomplete. The table includes tens of thousands of clones, approximately 84% detected once. The CDR3 totals 14 residues. CDR1 and CDR2 from the germline V gene are MNHNY and SVGAGI (reference sequence). Trimming left V 5 bases short and J 2 bases short, with 7 bases between. The receptor was isolated from a man between 18 and 29 years old in good health and CMV-seronegative. Sequencing was performed on PBMCs. The chain couples TRBV6-6 to TRBJ1-6; no definite D call. The CDR3 reads CASSLSAYNSPLHF. CDR3 coding DNA: TGTGCCAGCAGTCTCTCAGCCTATAATTCACCCCTCCACTTT.